The 4 T cell receptor beta chains in this list originate from one sample, sequenced in a study of CD8+CD57+ T cells in acquired aplastic anemia. TCR beta VDJ and CDR3 profiles were obtained from a genomic DNA template. A single record per CDR3 protein comes from TCRdb applying MiXCR to the reads. The sample includes 150,000 to 200,000 distinct CDR3 sequences, 40% to 55% of them seen just once. For sequencing, patients were chosen who had shown expansion of CD8+CD57+ cells by flow cytometry. The sequencing sample was made of sorted CD4+, CD8+, or CD8+CD57+ T cells (not recorded which) from PBMCs. The receptor source for this set is a human donor with aplastic anemia.

This clonotype was detected only a few times. The rearrangement uses TRBV11-2 and TRBJ2-7, with D uncertain. This CDR3 is 13 amino acids long. Trimming took off 9 bases at V and 7 bases at J, with 19 bases between the two ends. CDR1 is SGHAT, CDR2 FQNNGV, per germline. The CDR3 DNA reads as TGTGCCAGTACTCCGGGCTCGAGGATGGAGCAGTACTTC. Translating it yields CASTPGSRMEQYF.

This clonotype was detected many times. The gene calls are TRBV9 and TRBJ2-3, with D perhaps TRBD1 or TRBD2 (6 bases each). The CDR3 length is 15 residues. The germline V gene has CDR1 SGDLS and CDR2 YYNGEE. V lost 3 bases to trimming and J lost 3 bases, with 14 bases between them. CDR3 DNA sequence: TGTGCCAGCAGCGGACGGTCGGGGGCGACAGATACGCAGTATTTT. Protein sequence: CASSGRSGATDTQYF.

The V and J genes are TRBV6-2 or TRBV6-3 and TRBJ2-1; TRBD2 matches at 14 bases. The CDR3 covers 16 residues. The germline V gene has CDR1 MNHEY and CDR2 SVGEGT. Trimming cost V 0 bases and J 7 bases; bases outside gene matches: 2. DNA for the CDR3: TGTGCCAGCAGTTACTCGGGGACTAGCGGGGGAAATGAGCAGTTCTTC. It codes for CASSYSGTSGGNEQFF.

This clonotype turned up a few times. The chain uses TRBV6-1 and TRBJ1-1; the D gene is possibly TRBD1 (6 bases). Germline V CDR1 and CDR2: MNHNS, SASEGT. This CDR3 is built from 15 residues. The V end lost 7 bases, the J end lost 4 bases, and 19 bases lay between the germline ends. CDR3 DNA sequence: TGTGCCAGCAACTGGGGGGCAGGGGTGAGCACTGAAGCTTTCTTT. Its translation: CASNWGAGVSTEAFF.